This is a list of T cell receptor beta chains from one sample in a study of T cells in Graves' hyperthyroidism and ophthalmopathy. TCRdb fed the multiplex PCR reads into MiXCR, producing one record per CDR3 protein. The sample has around 36,000 distinct CDR3 sequences; around 53% are singletons. The sample consisted of blood. Receptors originate from a middle-aged man with Graves' ophthalmopathy. Both conserved end residues are part of each CDR3. The D gene is left open where the match is weak. Clone size appears in some rows only: once, few, many, or a class for an expanded clone.

TRBV29-1,TRBJ2-3,-,TRBD1,TGCAGCGTTATGTTGGCTAGCAGGGGGATCACAGATACGCAGTATTTT,CSVMLASRGITDTQYF
TRBV20-1,TRBJ2-7,medium-sized,TRBD2,TGCAGTGCTACAGACACTAGCGGGAGGGCGTACGAGCAGTACTTC,CSATDTSGRAYEQYF
TRBV12-3/TRBV12-4,TRBJ1-6,many,-,TGTGCCAGCAGTCAAAACAGGAATTCACCCCTCCACTTT,CASSQNRNSPLHF
TRBV20-1,TRBJ2-7,medium-sized,-,TGCAGTGCGGGGAAGGATTCCTACGAGCAGTACTTC,CSAGKDSYEQYF
TRBV5-4,TRBJ2-1,many,-,TGTGCCAGCAGCGCACCCCGGGACCACAATGAGCAGTTCTTC,CASSAPRDHNEQFF
TRBV11-2,TRBJ2-7,-,TRBD1,TGTGCCAGTAGCGCCGGGACAGGGAGGACCTACGAGCGGTACTTC,CASSAGTGRTYERYF
TRBV6-6,TRBJ2-3,-,-,TGTGCCAGCAGTTACCAGAGCGCAGATACGCAGTACTTT,CASSYQSADTQYF
TRBV27,TRBJ2-2,many,-,TGTGCCAGCAGTTTATTACCGACCGGGGAGCTGTTTTTT,CASSLLPTGELFF
TRBV14,TRBJ2-3,many,-,TGTGCCAGCAGCTGGATGGGCACAGATACGCAGTATTTT,CASSWMGTDTQYF
TRBV20-1,TRBJ1-3,-,-,TGCAGTGCTAGAGATAATTCTCGGGGGGCTGGAAACGCCATATGTTTT,CSARDNSRGAGNAICF
TRBV20-1,TRBJ2-7,-,TRBD2,TGCAGTGCTAGGTCTAGCGGCCTCTCCTACGAGCAGTACTTC,CSARSSGLSYEQYF
TRBV20-1,TRBJ2-1,-,-,TGCAGTGCAAAGGGACAAACCTTTGAGCAGTTCTTC,CSAKGQTFEQFF
TRBV20-1,TRBJ1-2,medium-sized,TRBD1,TGCAGTGCTAGTGTACGGGACAGGGGAACTGGCTACACCTTC,CSASVRDRGTGYTF
TRBV19,TRBJ1-1,many,TRBD1,TGTGCCAGTAGTCGGAGGGGACAGGGTTCTTGGGCTTTCTTT,CASSRRGQGSWAFF
TRBV12-3/TRBV12-4,TRBJ2-3,many,TRBD2,TGTGCCAGCAGTTTATCGGGAGGGGACACAGATACGCAGTATTTT,CASSLSGGDTDTQYF
TRBV13,TRBJ2-7,many,-,TGTGCCAGCAGCTTAGGTGGACGGGAGCAGTACTTC,CASSLGGREQYF
TRBV19,TRBJ2-5,many,TRBD2,TGTGCCAGTAGCCGGACTAGCGGGGGAGAGACCCAGTACTTC,CASSRTSGGETQYF
TRBV5-4,TRBJ1-3,many,-,TGTGCCAGCAGCTTGGCCGATCAGCGAGGCACCATATATTTT,CASSLADQRGTIYF
TRBV3-1,TRBJ2-2,many,-,TGTGCCAGCACACTGAACACCGGGGAGCTGTTTTTT,CASTLNTGELFF
TRBV7-8,TRBJ1-6,-,-,TGTGCCAGCAGCTTAAACCGGAATTCACCCCTCCACTTT,CASSLNRNSPLHF
TRBV7-9,TRBJ2-1,many,TRBD2,TGTGCCAGCAGCTTAGGGTTCGGGACTAGCGCGAGAAATGAGCAGTTCTTC,CASSLGFGTSARNEQFF
TRBV6-1,TRBJ1-4,many,-,TGTGCCAGCAGTGAATATGAAAAACTGTTTTTT,CASSEYEKLFF
TRBV9,TRBJ2-7,many,-,TGTGCCAGCAGCGTAGGGGGGGCCACCTACGAGCAGTACTTC,CASSVGGATYEQYF
TRBV6-4,TRBJ1-2,-,-,TGTGCCAGCCGGAGCGGGAGAAACACCTTC,CASRSGRNTF
TRBV10-3,TRBJ2-7,-,TRBD2,TGTGCCATCGCTAGCGGGAGGGACTACGAGCAGTACTTC,CAIASGRDYEQYF
TRBV29-1,TRBJ1-2,few,-,TGCAGCGTTGAGCGGGACTCTTACTATGGCTACACCTTC,CSVERDSYYGYTF
TRBV4-1,TRBJ2-1,-,-,TGCGCCAGCAGCCAAGTCCAGGGAGAGCAGTTCTTC,CASSQVQGEQFF
TRBV20-1,TRBJ2-7,-,-,TGCAGTGCTAAAGATCGGCGGGCGCTACCCTACGAGCAGTACTTC,CSAKDRRALPYEQYF
TRBV28,TRBJ2-7,-,-,TGTGCCAGCAGTTTAGTTTGGGGGACTCAGCCCCAGCAGTACTTC,CASSLVWGTQPQQYF
TRBV5-4,TRBJ2-2,-,-,TGTGCCAGCAGCTTGTCCAGTTCCACCGGGGAGCTGGTTTTT,CASSLSSSTGELVF
TRBV7-3,TRBJ2-1,once,TRBD2,TGTGCCAGCAGTTTCGGGACTAGCGGGAGGGGGTCCAATGAGCAGTTCTTC,CASSFGTSGRGSNEQFF
TRBV24-1,TRBJ2-2,few,-,TGTGCCACCAGTCGAGAGCAGAGCACCGGGGAGCTGTTTTTT,CATSREQSTGELFF
TRBV10-3,TRBJ2-3,few,-,TGTGCCAGCTCACCAGGGGGGAGTGTTCGAGATACGCAGTATTTT,CASSPGGSVRDTQYF
TRBV30,TRBJ2-1,many,-,TGTGCCTGGAGTATTGGTAGCGGCCACAATGAGCAGTTCTTC,CAWSIGSGHNEQFF
TRBV30,TRBJ1-5,many,-,TGTGCCTGGAGCGTAGGAGCAGACAATCAGCCCCAGCATTTT,CAWSVGADNQPQHF
TRBV7-9,TRBJ2-7,-,TRBD2,TGTGCCAGCAGCAATACTAGCGGGACCCACGAGCAGTACTTC,CASSNTSGTHEQYF
TRBV24-1,TRBJ1-2,-,TRBD1,TGTGCCACCAGTGCTATACCACAGGGGAGGAATGGCTACACCTTC,CATSAIPQGRNGYTF
TRBV5-1,TRBJ1-4,-,-,TGCGCCAGCAGCTTGGTTTTCCGGACTTCAGCAACTAATGAAAAACTGTTTTTT,CASSLVFRTSATNEKLFF
TRBV2,TRBJ1-2,-,-,TGTGCCAGCAAGCAGGGAACCCCTGATGGCTACACCTTC,CASKQGTPDGYTF